There are a few counts of the clone carrying this TCR beta chain. The sample originates from a study of T cell changes during pregnancy in multiple sclerosis. Germline assignment: CDR1 LNHNV and CDR2 YYDKDF (reference sequence). This CDR3 is built from 16 residues. V lost 0 bases, J lost 1 base, and 12 bases lay in between. Assay: immunoSEQ multiplex PCR; the TCRdb copy retains only in-frame clones and omits some. This table has 100,000 or so clones, just over 90% appearing once. V usage is TRBV15 and J usage is TRBJ1-1, with D perhaps TRBD1 (5 bases). This TCR was recovered from a female donor in good health, enrolled as a control in a pregnancy study. The source material was peripheral blood, sampled in the second trimester of pregnancy. CDR3 sequence (DNA): TGTGCCACCAGCAGAGATCGGAGGGGCCCGAACACTGAAGCTTTCTTT. Translation gives CATSRDRRGPNTEAFF.